Described below is a single T cell receptor beta chain sequence and its context. No antigen is known for it. Profiled with immunoSEQ multiplex PCR; TCRdb holds only in-frame clones, not every one. The table records around 25,000 clones, about two thirds of them present only once. Germline-derived CDR1 and CDR2 are SGHTS and YDEGEE. CDR3 size: 14 residues. Trimming shortened V by 0 bases and J by 3 bases, and 9 bases separated the two germline ends. The data originate from a study of STAT5B mutations in CD4+ large granular lymphocyte leukemia. Findings and limits, study-wide: The CD4+ versus CD8+ T-LGLL clonality difference may reflect limited sample size. No patients shared main leukemic clonotypes, though about 26% appeared at low frequency elsewhere.

The receptor was derived from a human donor in good health. Material: CD4+ T cells from blood buffy coats. The V and J genes are TRBV5-8 and TRBJ1-1, with D possibly matching TRBD1 (5 bases). The CDR3 DNA follows: TGTGCCAGCAGCTTGGGGCAGGGCCACACTGAAGCTTTCTTT. Translated: CASSLGQGHTEAFF.